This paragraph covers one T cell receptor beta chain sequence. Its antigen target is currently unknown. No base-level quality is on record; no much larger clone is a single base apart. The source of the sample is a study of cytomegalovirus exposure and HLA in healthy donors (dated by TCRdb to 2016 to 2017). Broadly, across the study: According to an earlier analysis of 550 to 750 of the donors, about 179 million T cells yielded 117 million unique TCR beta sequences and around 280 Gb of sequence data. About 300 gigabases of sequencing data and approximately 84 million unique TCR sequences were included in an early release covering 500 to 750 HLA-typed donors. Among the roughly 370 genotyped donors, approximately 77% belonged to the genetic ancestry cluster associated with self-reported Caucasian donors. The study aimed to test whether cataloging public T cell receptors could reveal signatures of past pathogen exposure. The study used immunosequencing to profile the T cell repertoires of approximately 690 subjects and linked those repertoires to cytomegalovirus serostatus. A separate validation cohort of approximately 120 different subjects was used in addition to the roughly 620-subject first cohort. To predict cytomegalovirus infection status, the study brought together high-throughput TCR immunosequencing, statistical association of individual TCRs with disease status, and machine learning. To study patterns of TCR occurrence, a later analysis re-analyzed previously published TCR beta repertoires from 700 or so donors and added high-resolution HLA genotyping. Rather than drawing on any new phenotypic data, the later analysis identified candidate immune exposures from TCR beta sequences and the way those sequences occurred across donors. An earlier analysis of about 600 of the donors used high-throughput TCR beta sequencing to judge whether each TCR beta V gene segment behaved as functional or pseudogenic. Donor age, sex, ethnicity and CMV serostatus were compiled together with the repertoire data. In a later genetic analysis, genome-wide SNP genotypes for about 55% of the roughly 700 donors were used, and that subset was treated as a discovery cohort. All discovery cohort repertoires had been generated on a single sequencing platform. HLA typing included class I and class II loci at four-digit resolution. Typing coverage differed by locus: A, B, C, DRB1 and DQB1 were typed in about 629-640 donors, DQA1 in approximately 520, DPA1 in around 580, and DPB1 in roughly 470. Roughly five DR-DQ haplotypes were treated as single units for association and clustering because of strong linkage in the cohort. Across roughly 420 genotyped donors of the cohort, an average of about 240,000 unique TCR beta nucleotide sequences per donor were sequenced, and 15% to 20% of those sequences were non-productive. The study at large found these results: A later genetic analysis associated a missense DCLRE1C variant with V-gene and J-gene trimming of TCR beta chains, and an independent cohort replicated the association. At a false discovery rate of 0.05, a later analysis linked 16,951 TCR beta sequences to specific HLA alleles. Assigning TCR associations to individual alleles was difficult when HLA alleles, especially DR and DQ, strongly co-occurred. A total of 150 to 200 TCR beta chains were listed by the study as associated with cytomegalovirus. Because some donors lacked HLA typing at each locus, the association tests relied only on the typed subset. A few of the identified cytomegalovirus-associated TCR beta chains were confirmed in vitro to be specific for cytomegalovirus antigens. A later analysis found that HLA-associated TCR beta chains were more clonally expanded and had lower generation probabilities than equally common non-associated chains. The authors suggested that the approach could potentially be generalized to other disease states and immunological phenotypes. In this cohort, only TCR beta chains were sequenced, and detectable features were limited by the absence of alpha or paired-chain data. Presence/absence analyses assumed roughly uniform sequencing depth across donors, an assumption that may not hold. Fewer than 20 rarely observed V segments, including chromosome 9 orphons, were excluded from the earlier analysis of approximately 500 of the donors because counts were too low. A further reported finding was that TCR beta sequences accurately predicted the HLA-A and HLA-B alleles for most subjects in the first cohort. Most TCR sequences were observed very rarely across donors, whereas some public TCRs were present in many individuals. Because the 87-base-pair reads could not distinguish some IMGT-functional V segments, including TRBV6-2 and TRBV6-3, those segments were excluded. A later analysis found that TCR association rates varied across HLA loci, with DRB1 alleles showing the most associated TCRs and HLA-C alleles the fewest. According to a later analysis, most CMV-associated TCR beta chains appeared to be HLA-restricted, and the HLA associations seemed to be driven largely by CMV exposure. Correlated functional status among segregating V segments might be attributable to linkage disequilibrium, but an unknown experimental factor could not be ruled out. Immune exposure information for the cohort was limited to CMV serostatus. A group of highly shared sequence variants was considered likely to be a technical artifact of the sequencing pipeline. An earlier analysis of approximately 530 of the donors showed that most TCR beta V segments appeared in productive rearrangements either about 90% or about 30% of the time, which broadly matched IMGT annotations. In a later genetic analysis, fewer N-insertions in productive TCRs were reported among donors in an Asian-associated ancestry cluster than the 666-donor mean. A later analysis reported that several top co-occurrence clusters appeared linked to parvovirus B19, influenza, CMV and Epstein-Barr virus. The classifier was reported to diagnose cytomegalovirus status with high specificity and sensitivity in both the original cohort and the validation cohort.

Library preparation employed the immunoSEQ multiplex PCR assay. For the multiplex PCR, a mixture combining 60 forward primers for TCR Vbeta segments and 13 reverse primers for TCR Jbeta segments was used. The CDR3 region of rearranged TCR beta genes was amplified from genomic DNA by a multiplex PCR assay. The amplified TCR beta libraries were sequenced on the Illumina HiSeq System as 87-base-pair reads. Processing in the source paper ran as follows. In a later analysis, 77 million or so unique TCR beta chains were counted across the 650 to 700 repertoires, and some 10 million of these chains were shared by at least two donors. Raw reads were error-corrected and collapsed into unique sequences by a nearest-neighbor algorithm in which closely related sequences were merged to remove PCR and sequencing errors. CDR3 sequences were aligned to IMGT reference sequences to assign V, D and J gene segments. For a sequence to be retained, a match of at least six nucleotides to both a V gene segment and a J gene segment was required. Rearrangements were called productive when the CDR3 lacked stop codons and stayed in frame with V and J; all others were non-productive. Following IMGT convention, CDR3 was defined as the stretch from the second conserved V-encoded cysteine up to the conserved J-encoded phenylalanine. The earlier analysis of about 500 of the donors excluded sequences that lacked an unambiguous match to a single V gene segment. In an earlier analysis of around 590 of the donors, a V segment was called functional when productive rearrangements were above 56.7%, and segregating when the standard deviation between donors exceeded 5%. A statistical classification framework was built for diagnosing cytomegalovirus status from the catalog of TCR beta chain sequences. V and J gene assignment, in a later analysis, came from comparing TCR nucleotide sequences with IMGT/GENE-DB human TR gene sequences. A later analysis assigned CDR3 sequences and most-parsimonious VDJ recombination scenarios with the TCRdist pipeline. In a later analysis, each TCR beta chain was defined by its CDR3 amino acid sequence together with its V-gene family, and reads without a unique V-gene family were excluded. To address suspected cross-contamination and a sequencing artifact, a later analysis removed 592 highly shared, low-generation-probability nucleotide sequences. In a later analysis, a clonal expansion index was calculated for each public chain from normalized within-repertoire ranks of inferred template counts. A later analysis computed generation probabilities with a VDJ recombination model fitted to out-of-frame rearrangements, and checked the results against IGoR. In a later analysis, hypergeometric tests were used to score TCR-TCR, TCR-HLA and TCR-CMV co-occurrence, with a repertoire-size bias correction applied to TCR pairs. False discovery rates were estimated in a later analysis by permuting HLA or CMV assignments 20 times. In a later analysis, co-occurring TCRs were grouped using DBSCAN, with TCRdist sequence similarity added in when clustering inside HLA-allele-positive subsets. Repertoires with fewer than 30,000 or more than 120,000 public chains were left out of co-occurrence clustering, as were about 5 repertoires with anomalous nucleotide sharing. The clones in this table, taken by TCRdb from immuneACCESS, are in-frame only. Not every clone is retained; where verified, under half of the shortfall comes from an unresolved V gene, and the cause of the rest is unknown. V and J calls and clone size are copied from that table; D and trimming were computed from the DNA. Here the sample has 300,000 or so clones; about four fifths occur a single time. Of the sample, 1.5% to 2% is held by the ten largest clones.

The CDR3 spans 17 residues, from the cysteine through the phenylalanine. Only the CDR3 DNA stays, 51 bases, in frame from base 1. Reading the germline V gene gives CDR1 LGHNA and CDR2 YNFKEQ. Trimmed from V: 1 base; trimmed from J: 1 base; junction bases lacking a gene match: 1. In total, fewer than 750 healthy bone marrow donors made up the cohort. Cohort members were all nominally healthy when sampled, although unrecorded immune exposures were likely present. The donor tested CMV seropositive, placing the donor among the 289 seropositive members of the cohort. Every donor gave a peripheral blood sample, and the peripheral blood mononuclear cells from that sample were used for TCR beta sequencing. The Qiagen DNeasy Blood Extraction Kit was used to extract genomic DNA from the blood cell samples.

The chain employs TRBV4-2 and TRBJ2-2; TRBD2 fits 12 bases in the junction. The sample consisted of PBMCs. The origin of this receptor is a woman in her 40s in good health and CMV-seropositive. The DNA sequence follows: TGTGCCAGCAGCCAAGCTAGCGGGAGGGTGAACACCGGGGAGCTGTTTTTT. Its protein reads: CASSQASGRVNTGELFF.